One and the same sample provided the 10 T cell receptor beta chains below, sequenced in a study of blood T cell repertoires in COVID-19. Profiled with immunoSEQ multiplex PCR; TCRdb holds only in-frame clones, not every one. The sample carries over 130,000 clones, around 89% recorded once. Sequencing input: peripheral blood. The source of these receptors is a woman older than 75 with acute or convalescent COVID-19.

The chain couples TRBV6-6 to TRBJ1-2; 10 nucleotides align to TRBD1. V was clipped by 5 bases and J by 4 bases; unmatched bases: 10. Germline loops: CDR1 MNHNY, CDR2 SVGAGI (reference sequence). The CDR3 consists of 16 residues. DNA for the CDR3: TGTGCCAGCAGTCGAACCGGGACAGGGGCCCTCTATGGCTACACCTTC. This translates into CASSRTGTGALYGYTF.

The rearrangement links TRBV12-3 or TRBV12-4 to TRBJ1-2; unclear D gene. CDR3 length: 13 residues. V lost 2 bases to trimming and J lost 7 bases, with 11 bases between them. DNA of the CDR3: TGTGCCAGCAGTTTATTCGGGGAGGGTGGCTACACCTTC. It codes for CASSLFGEGGYTF.

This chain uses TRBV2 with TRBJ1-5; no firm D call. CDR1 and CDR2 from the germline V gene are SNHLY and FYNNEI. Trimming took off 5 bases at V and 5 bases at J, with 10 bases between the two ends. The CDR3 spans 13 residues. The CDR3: CASSLDGDQPQHF. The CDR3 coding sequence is TGTGCCAGCAGTTTGGACGGGGATCAGCCCCAGCATTTT.

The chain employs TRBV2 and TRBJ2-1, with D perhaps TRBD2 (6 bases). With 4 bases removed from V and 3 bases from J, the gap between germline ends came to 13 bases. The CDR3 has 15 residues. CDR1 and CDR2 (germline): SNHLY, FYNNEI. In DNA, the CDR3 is TGTGCCAGCAGTGTAGCCGGGACTGGCTACAATGAGCAGTTCTTC. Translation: CASSVAGTGYNEQFF.

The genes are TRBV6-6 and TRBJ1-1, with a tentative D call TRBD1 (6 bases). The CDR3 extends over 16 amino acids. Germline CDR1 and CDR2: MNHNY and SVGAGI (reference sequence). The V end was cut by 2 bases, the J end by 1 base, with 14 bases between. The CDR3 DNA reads TGTGCCAGCAGTTACAGTGGTGCGGGGGCGAACACTGAAGCTTTCTTT. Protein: CASSYSGAGANTEAFF.

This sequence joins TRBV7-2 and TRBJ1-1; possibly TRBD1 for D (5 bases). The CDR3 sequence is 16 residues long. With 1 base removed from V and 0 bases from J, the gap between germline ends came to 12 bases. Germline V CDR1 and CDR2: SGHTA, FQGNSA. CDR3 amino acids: CASSLGPAGLNTEAFF. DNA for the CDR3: TGTGCCAGCAGCTTAGGCCCGGCAGGGCTGAACACTGAAGCTTTCTTT.

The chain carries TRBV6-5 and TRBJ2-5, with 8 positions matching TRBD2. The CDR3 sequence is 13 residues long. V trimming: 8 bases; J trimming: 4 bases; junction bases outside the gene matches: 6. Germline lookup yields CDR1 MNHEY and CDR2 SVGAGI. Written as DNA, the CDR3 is TGTGCCAGCTGTCCAGCGGGGGTAGAGACCCAGTACTTC. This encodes CASCPAGVETQYF.

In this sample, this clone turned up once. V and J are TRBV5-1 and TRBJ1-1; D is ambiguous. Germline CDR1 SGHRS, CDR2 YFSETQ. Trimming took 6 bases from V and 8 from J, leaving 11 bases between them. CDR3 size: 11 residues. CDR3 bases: TGCGCCAGCAATTCCGGGAAGGAAGCTTTCTTT. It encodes CASNSGKEAFF.

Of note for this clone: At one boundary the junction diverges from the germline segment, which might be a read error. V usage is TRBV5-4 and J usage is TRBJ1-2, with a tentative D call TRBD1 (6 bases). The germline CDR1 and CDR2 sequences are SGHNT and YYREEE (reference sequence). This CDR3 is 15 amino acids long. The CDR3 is CASSYPGQGHYGYTF. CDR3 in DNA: TGTGCCAGTAGCTACCCAGGGCAGGGGCACTATGGCTATACCTTC.

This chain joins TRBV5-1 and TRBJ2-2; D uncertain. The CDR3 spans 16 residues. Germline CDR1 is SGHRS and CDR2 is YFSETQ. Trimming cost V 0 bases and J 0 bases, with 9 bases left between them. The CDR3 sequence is CASSLVVLSNTGELFF. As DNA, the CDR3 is TGCGCCAGCAGCTTGGTAGTTCTTTCGAACACCGGGGAGCTGTTTTTT.